Listed below are T cell receptor beta chains from one sample, sequenced in a study of technical replicates of blood from a handful of donors. Method: immunoSEQ multiplex PCR; TCRdb's copy keeps in-frame clones and lacks some. The sample shows tens of thousands of clones, approximately 95% of them seen only once. The sequencing input was T cells isolated from PBMCs. The origin of the receptors is a human donor in good health. Both conserved end residues are part of each CDR3. The D gene is left open where the match is weak. Not every row has a clone size; where given, it reads once, few, many or a size class.

d_gene: TRBD2
len: 16
v_gene: TRBV27
abundance: NA
j_gene: TRBJ2-3
CDR3nt: TGTGCCAGCATACAAAGGGGAGGGCCCTTTGTTTCGTCGCAGTATTTT
CDR3aa: CASIQRGGPFVSSQYF

d_gene: NA
len: 14
v_gene: TRBV2
abundance: NA
j_gene: TRBJ2-2
CDR3nt: TGTGCCAGCGGGAGGACTTGGGACACCGGGGAGCTGTTTTTT
CDR3aa: CASGRTWDTGELFF

d_gene: NA
len: 12
v_gene: TRBV5-8
abundance: NA
j_gene: TRBJ2-1
CDR3nt: TGTGCCAGCGAACCAGGGGGGAATGAGCAGTTCTTC
CDR3aa: CASEPGGNEQFF

d_gene: TRBD1
len: 14
v_gene: TRBV6-6
abundance: NA
j_gene: TRBJ1-2
CDR3nt: TGTGCCAGCAGTAACCTAAGGGGGCCGCTAGGCTACACCTTC
CDR3aa: CASSNLRGPLGYTF

d_gene: TRBD1
len: 14
v_gene: TRBV5-4
abundance: once
j_gene: TRBJ2-3
CDR3nt: TGTGCCAGCAGCTTGGGCCAGGGGGCGGATACGCAGTATTTT
CDR3aa: CASSLGQGADTQYF

d_gene: NA
len: 13
v_gene: TRBV19
abundance: NA
j_gene: TRBJ2-7
CDR3nt: TGTGCCAGTAGTATGGGGCAGTCCTACGAGCAGTACTTC
CDR3aa: CASSMGQSYEQYF

d_gene: TRBD2
len: 14
v_gene: TRBV7-2
abundance: NA
j_gene: TRBJ2-7
CDR3nt: TGTGCCAGCAGCTTTAGCGGGGGTTCCTACGAGCAGTACTTC
CDR3aa: CASSFSGGSYEQYF

d_gene: TRBD1
len: 13
v_gene: TRBV6-1
abundance: once
j_gene: TRBJ2-7
CDR3nt: TGTGCCAGCAGAAAAAGGGACAGTAACGAGCAGTACTTC
CDR3aa: CASRKRDSNEQYF

d_gene: NA
len: 14
v_gene: TRBV11-2
abundance: NA
j_gene: TRBJ2-7
CDR3nt: TGTGCCAGCAGCTCATCTCTAGCCCTCTACGAGCAGTACTTC
CDR3aa: CASSSSLALYEQYF

d_gene: TRBD2
len: 15
v_gene: TRBV14
abundance: NA
j_gene: TRBJ2-3
CDR3nt: TGTGCCAGCAGCCAGGCCGGGGGGAGTATAGATACGCAGTATTTT
CDR3aa: CASSQAGGSIDTQYF

d_gene: NA
len: 14
v_gene: TRBV6-1
abundance: NA
j_gene: TRBJ1-1
CDR3nt: TGTGCCAGCAGTGTTTACAGATACAACACTGAAGCTTTCTTT
CDR3aa: CASSVYRYNTEAFF

d_gene: NA
len: 17
v_gene: TRBV4-2
abundance: NA
j_gene: TRBJ1-1
CDR3nt: TGTGCCAGCAGCCAAACACTACTATTAAGCCTGAACACTGAAGCTTTCTTT
CDR3aa: CASSQTLLLSLNTEAFF

d_gene: NA
len: 14
v_gene: TRBV29-1
abundance: NA
j_gene: TRBJ2-2
CDR3nt: TGCAGCGTTGACGCAGGCTTTAACACCGGGGAGCTGTTTTTT
CDR3aa: CSVDAGFNTGELFF

d_gene: NA
len: 16
v_gene: TRBV29-1
abundance: NA
j_gene: TRBJ1-1
CDR3nt: TGCAGCGTTAACGGCAAGGCAGGGATAATGAACACTGAAGCTTTCTTT
CDR3aa: CSVNGKAGIMNTEAFF

d_gene: NA
len: 14
v_gene: TRBV11-2
abundance: NA
j_gene: TRBJ1-2
CDR3nt: TGTGCCAGCAGCCGGGGAGGGGGGTCCTATGGCTACACCTTC
CDR3aa: CASSRGGGSYGYTF

d_gene: NA
len: 17
v_gene: TRBV7-9
abundance: NA
j_gene: TRBJ1-1
CDR3nt: TGTGCCAGCAGCCCCGCAGGATGGATGCAGATAAACACTGAAGCTTTCTTT
CDR3aa: CASSPAGWMQINTEAFF

d_gene: NA
len: 15
v_gene: TRBV5-1
abundance: NA
j_gene: TRBJ2-2
CDR3nt: TGCGCCAGCAGCTTGGCCTTGCGTGGCACCGGGGAGCTGTTTTTT
CDR3aa: CASSLALRGTGELFF

d_gene: TRBD1
len: 16
v_gene: TRBV10-2
abundance: NA
j_gene: TRBJ2-1
CDR3nt: TGCGCCAGCACCATAAGAACAGGGGGCGCCAGGAATGAGCAGTTCTTC
CDR3aa: CASTIRTGGARNEQFF

d_gene: NA
len: 15
v_gene: TRBV18
abundance: NA
j_gene: TRBJ1-3
CDR3nt: TGTGCCAGCTCACCACAGGGGGACGCTGGAAACACCATATATTTT
CDR3aa: CASSPQGDAGNTIYF

d_gene: TRBD2
len: 16
v_gene: TRBV7-2
abundance: NA
j_gene: TRBJ2-7
CDR3nt: TGTGCCAGCAGCTTAAGATCTCGTGCGGGGGGTTACGAGCAGTACTTC
CDR3aa: CASSLRSRAGGYEQYF

d_gene: TRBD2
len: 14
v_gene: TRBV6-1
abundance: NA
j_gene: TRBJ2-1
CDR3nt: TGTGCCAGCAGTGAAGCCTACCTAGCGGGAGCTAAGTTCTTC
CDR3aa: CASSEAYLAGAKFF

d_gene: NA
len: 14
v_gene: TRBV28
abundance: NA
j_gene: TRBJ2-3
CDR3nt: TGTGCCAGCACTCAGGGGTCCATCGTCGGTACGCAGTATTTT
CDR3aa: CASTQGSIVGTQYF

d_gene: TRBD1
len: 14
v_gene: TRBV4-1
abundance: NA
j_gene: TRBJ1-5
CDR3nt: TGCGCCAGCAGCGTTGGGACAGGGGCGCAGCCCCAGCATTTT
CDR3aa: CASSVGTGAQPQHF

d_gene: NA
len: 15
v_gene: TRBV2
abundance: once
j_gene: TRBJ1-5
CDR3nt: TGTGCCAGCAGTGGGACAATTAATAGCAATCAGCCCCAGCATTTT
CDR3aa: CASSGTINSNQPQHF

d_gene: TRBD1
len: 13
v_gene: TRBV12-5
abundance: NA
j_gene: TRBJ1-2
CDR3nt: TGTGCTAGTGGTTCCAGGGGGAATCGTGGCTACACCTTC
CDR3aa: CASGSRGNRGYTF

d_gene: TRBD1
len: 15
v_gene: TRBV7-9
abundance: NA
j_gene: TRBJ1-4
CDR3nt: TGTGCCAGCAGTGGCGACAGGGGAGGGGGGGAAAAACTGTTTTTT
CDR3aa: CASSGDRGGGEKLFF

d_gene: NA
len: 15
v_gene: TRBV25-1
abundance: NA
j_gene: TRBJ2-5
CDR3nt: TGTGCCAGCAGTGAATATCTTGGCCCGCCGGAGACCCAGTACTTC
CDR3aa: CASSEYLGPPETQYF

d_gene: NA
len: 15
v_gene: TRBV28
abundance: NA
j_gene: TRBJ2-7
CDR3nt: TGTGCCAGCAGTCCAGGGGGGACAGTGACCTACGAGCAGTACTTC
CDR3aa: CASSPGGTVTYEQYF

d_gene: NA
len: 11
v_gene: TRBV2
abundance: NA
j_gene: TRBJ1-1
CDR3nt: TGTGCCAGCAGCCAGAACACTGAAGCTTTCTTT
CDR3aa: CASSQNTEAFF

d_gene: NA
len: 14
v_gene: TRBV10-3
abundance: NA
j_gene: TRBJ2-1
CDR3nt: TGTGCCATCAGTGATTCGGGGACTCGCGATGAGCAGTTCTTC
CDR3aa: CAISDSGTRDEQFF

d_gene: NA
len: 14
v_gene: TRBV19
abundance: NA
j_gene: TRBJ1-4
CDR3nt: TGTGCCAGTAAGGCGGTGTGGACTAATGAAAAACTGTTTTTT
CDR3aa: CASKAVWTNEKLFF

d_gene: NA
len: 13
v_gene: TRBV6-5
abundance: NA
j_gene: TRBJ1-2
CDR3nt: TGTGCCAGCAGCGCTCGTCAGGGTAATGGCTACACCTTC
CDR3aa: CASSARQGNGYTF

d_gene: NA
len: 15
v_gene: TRBV28
abundance: NA
j_gene: TRBJ1-5
CDR3nt: TGTGCCAGCCTTACTGACCCGGGAGGCAATCAGCCCCAGCATTTT
CDR3aa: CASLTDPGGNQPQHF

d_gene: TRBD2
len: 14
v_gene: TRBV25-1
abundance: NA
j_gene: TRBJ2-7
CDR3nt: TGTGCCAGCAGTGATTACGGGGGGGCTTACGAGCAGTACTTC
CDR3aa: CASSDYGGAYEQYF

d_gene: TRBD1
len: 16
v_gene: TRBV29-1
abundance: medium-sized
j_gene: TRBJ2-1
CDR3nt: TGCAGCCTACCCACAGGGGGAATGGCGTCCTACAATGAGCAGTTCTTC
CDR3aa: CSLPTGGMASYNEQFF

d_gene: TRBD1
len: 13
v_gene: TRBV28
abundance: NA
j_gene: TRBJ2-7
CDR3nt: TGTGCCAGCACAGGACAGGGGACCTACGAGCAGTACTTC
CDR3aa: CASTGQGTYEQYF

d_gene: NA
len: 15
v_gene: TRBV5-1
abundance: NA
j_gene: TRBJ2-3
CDR3nt: TGCGCCAGCAGCTTGGACCTACTTCACACAGATACGCAGTATTTT
CDR3aa: CASSLDLLHTDTQYF

d_gene: TRBD2
len: 15
v_gene: TRBV2
abundance: NA
j_gene: TRBJ2-7
CDR3nt: TGTGCCAGCAGGGGAGGACTAGCGCTTACCTACGAGCAGTACTTC
CDR3aa: CASRGGLALTYEQYF

d_gene: NA
len: 14
v_gene: TRBV4-1
abundance: NA
j_gene: TRBJ1-2
CDR3nt: TGCGCCAGCAGCCCTGGGGGGGGAGCCTATGGCTACACCTTC
CDR3aa: CASSPGGGAYGYTF

d_gene: TRBD1
len: 16
v_gene: TRBV10-3
abundance: NA
j_gene: TRBJ2-7
CDR3nt: TGTGCCATCAGTGAGTCTACAGGGGGCTTATCCTACGAGCAGTACTTC
CDR3aa: CAISESTGGLSYEQYF

d_gene: TRBD1
len: 14
v_gene: TRBV6-6
abundance: NA
j_gene: TRBJ2-3
CDR3nt: TGTGCCAGCAGCCCGGGACAGGAGGTGGATACGCAGTATTTT
CDR3aa: CASSPGQEVDTQYF

d_gene: NA
len: 15
v_gene: TRBV7-9
abundance: NA
j_gene: TRBJ1-1
CDR3nt: TGTGCCAGCAGCTCCCACACCGCCTGGAACACTGAAGCTTTCTTT
CDR3aa: CASSSHTAWNTEAFF

d_gene: NA
len: 15
v_gene: TRBV2
abundance: NA
j_gene: TRBJ2-5
CDR3nt: TGTGCCAGCAGCCTAAACAGGGTATCGGGGGAGACCCAGTACTTC
CDR3aa: CASSLNRVSGETQYF

d_gene: TRBD2
len: 16
v_gene: TRBV11-3
abundance: once
j_gene: TRBJ2-5
CDR3nt: TGTGCCAGCAGCCCCTGGGTTGGGCGGGGGACGGAGACCCAGTACTTC
CDR3aa: CASSPWVGRGTETQYF

d_gene: TRBD1
len: 13
v_gene: TRBV6-5
abundance: NA
j_gene: TRBJ1-1
CDR3nt: TGTGCCAGCGGAGACAGGGCCGGCACTGAAGCTTTCTTT
CDR3aa: CASGDRAGTEAFF

d_gene: NA
len: 15
v_gene: TRBV30
abundance: NA
j_gene: TRBJ2-7
CDR3nt: TGTGCCTGGAGTGCCACGGCCTTGAGGGCCCACGAGCAGTACTTC
CDR3aa: CAWSATALRAHEQYF

d_gene: NA
len: 15
v_gene: TRBV6-1
abundance: NA
j_gene: TRBJ1-6
CDR3nt: TGTGCCAGCACCACCCAGGGCTCCTATAATTCACCCCTCCACTTT
CDR3aa: CASTTQGSYNSPLHF

d_gene: NA
len: 14
v_gene: TRBV4-1
abundance: NA
j_gene: TRBJ1-2
CDR3nt: TGCGCCAGCAGCCCCGGGCGGGGAATATACGGCTACACCTTC
CDR3aa: CASSPGRGIYGYTF

d_gene: TRBD2
len: 15
v_gene: TRBV9
abundance: NA
j_gene: TRBJ2-3
CDR3nt: TGTGCCAGCAGCGGAAGCGGGAGAACTACAGATACGCAGTATTTT
CDR3aa: CASSGSGRTTDTQYF

d_gene: TRBD2
len: 16
v_gene: TRBV4-1
abundance: NA
j_gene: TRBJ2-7
CDR3nt: TGCGCCAGCAGCCCTCCGGGACTAGCGGGACCCTACGAGCAGTACTTC
CDR3aa: CASSPPGLAGPYEQYF

d_gene: NA
len: 11
v_gene: TRBV6-6
abundance: NA
j_gene: TRBJ2-5
CDR3nt: TGTGCCAGCAAAGGAGGAGAGACCCAGTACTTC
CDR3aa: CASKGGETQYF

d_gene: TRBD2
len: 16
v_gene: TRBV14
abundance: NA
j_gene: TRBJ2-7
CDR3nt: TGTGCCAGCAGCCAAGTAGCGGGAAGTATCCACTACGAGCAGTACTTC
CDR3aa: CASSQVAGSIHYEQYF

d_gene: NA
len: 14
v_gene: TRBV15
abundance: NA
j_gene: TRBJ2-7
CDR3nt: TGTGCCACCAGCAGAGGAAGAGGGAAATACGAGCAGTACTTC
CDR3aa: CATSRGRGKYEQYF

d_gene: NA
len: 15
v_gene: TRBV19
abundance: NA
j_gene: TRBJ1-2
CDR3nt: TGTGCCAGTAGCTTCGCAACAGGGCAGGGCTATGGCTACACCTTC
CDR3aa: CASSFATGQGYGYTF

d_gene: NA
len: 17
v_gene: TRBV29-1
abundance: once
j_gene: TRBJ2-3
CDR3nt: TGCAGCGCCACGGGGAGATTACCCGAGCACGACACAGATACGCAGTATTTT
CDR3aa: CSATGRLPEHDTDTQYF

d_gene: NA
len: 15
v_gene: TRBV28
abundance: NA
j_gene: TRBJ1-2
CDR3nt: TGTGCCAGCAGTTTCCCCCTGGACACCGGACGCGGCTACACCTTC
CDR3aa: CASSFPLDTGRGYTF

d_gene: TRBD1
len: 12
v_gene: TRBV6-5
abundance: NA
j_gene: TRBJ2-5
CDR3nt: TGTGCCAGCAGTTACGACAGGGACACCCTTTACTTC
CDR3aa: CASSYDRDTLYF